The rows below give T cell receptor beta chains drawn from one sample of a study of blood T cell repertoires in COVID-19. Repertoires were generated with immunoSEQ multiplex PCR, while TCRdb's copy carries only in-frame clones and drops some. Among a few hundred thousand clones listed, less than 90% were seen once. The sample consisted of peripheral blood. The receptors derive from a man between 25 and 39 years old with active or convalescent COVID-19. Each CDR3 is given with its conserved first and last residue. The D gene is left open where the match is weak. Part of the rows lack a size; the others show once, few, many or a class for expanded clones.

d_gene	v_gene	abundance	j_gene	CDR3aa	CDR3nt
TRBD1	TRBV5-8	-	TRBJ2-7	CASSSGTGARKQYF	TGTGCCAGCAGCTCCGGGACAGGGGCTCGCAAGCAGTACTTC
-	TRBV30	-	TRBJ2-3	CAWSAGTDTQYF	TGTGCCTGGAGTGCGGGGACAGATACGCAGTATTTT
-	TRBV4-3	once	TRBJ1-2	CASSPTYQGNYGYTF	TGCGCCAGCAGCCCCACCTACCAGGGGAACTATGGCTACACCTTC
TRBD1	TRBV2	-	TRBJ1-1	CASSDLTGGLEAFF	TGTGCCAGCAGCGACCTGACAGGGGGGCTTGAAGCTTTCTTT
-	TRBV10-3	-	TRBJ2-7	CAISTDNSYEQYF	TGTGCCATCAGTACGGACAACTCCTACGAGCAGTACTTC
-	TRBV5-1	-	TRBJ2-6	CASSLALSGANVLTF	TGCGCCAGCAGCTTGGCGTTATCTGGGGCCAACGTCCTGACTTTC
TRBD1	TRBV10-2	-	TRBJ2-3	CASSITGGETDTQYF	TGCGCCAGCAGCATAACAGGGGGTGAGACAGATACGCAGTATTTT
-	TRBV5-1	-	TRBJ1-1	CASSSTGPPDTEAFF	TGCGCCAGCAGCTCCACAGGCCCCCCGGACACTGAAGCTTTCTTT
-	TRBV5-6	-	TRBJ1-4	CASSFGQGRRSNEKLFF	TGTGCCAGCAGCTTTGGGCAGGGTAGGCGTTCGAATGAAAAACTGTTTTTT
TRBD1	TRBV6-1	-	TRBJ1-2	CASSGEWTGWKFGYTF	TGTGCCAGCAGTGGAGAATGGACAGGGTGGAAGTTTGGCTACACCTTC
-	TRBV5-1	-	TRBJ1-1	CASSLGEARNTEAFF	TGCGCCAGCAGCTTGGGGGAGGCGCGGAACACTGAAGCTTTCTTT
-	TRBV29-1	-	TRBJ1-2	CSVDFAGPEDGYTF	TGCAGCGTTGATTTTGCAGGGCCAGAGGATGGCTACACCTTC
-	TRBV10-1	-	TRBJ2-1	CATRGSSYNEQFF	TGCGCCACTCGGGGAAGCTCCTACAATGAGCAGTTCTTC
TRBD1	TRBV12-3/TRBV12-4	-	TRBJ2-5	CASGTGGETQYF	TGTGCCAGCGGGACAGGGGGAGAGACCCAGTACTTC
TRBD1	TRBV29-1	-	TRBJ1-2	CSFPTGQGASYYGYTF	TGCAGCTTCCCGACGGGACAGGGGGCCTCTTACTATGGCTACACCTTC
TRBD2	TRBV3-1/TRBV3-2	-	TRBJ2-5	CASSHLAGQETQYF	TGTGCCAGCAGCCACCTAGCGGGGCAAGAGACCCAGTACTTC
TRBD2	TRBV10-2	-	TRBJ2-1	CASSPGLAYEQFF	TGCGCCAGCAGCCCGGGACTAGCATATGAGCAGTTCTTC
TRBD1	TRBV2	-	TRBJ1-2	CATHTAAGQVYGYTF	TGTGCCACCCATACCGCCGCAGGACAGGTCTATGGCTACACCTTC